This T cell receptor (beta chain) derives from a study of blood T cell repertoires in COVID-19. Study overall: Samples of COVID-19 (acute and convalescent) were obtained from the United States, Italy and Spain. T cells, B-cell-depleted T cells, or PBMCs provided the cDNA or gDNA that served as material.

Trimming removed 1 base at V and 0 bases at J, with 4 bases between. This CDR3 contains 15 residues. Per the germline V gene, CDR1 is MGHRA and CDR2 is YSYEKL. Using immunoSEQ multiplex PCR, the repertoire was profiled, and TCRdb retains in-frame clones only, with some absent. The repertoire holds a few hundred thousand clones, with 75% to 95% as singletons. Patients in Seattle were enrolled during active infection, then followed longitudinally. The specimen was peripheral blood. The TCR was taken from a person under 35 with COVID-19, enrolled during active disease. This chain uses TRBV4-1 with TRBJ1-6; D is undetermined. DNA of the CDR3: TGCGCCAGCAGCCAAGCAAACTCCTATAATTCACCCCTCCACTTT. Translation: CASSQANSYNSPLHF.